The TCR beta chain described here comes from a study of monozygotic twins with inflammatory bowel disease. From the 5' RACE reads, TCRdb lists one entry per CDR3 protein and no DNA. Its table records some 450,000 distinct CDR3 sequences. CDR3 length: 17 amino acids. Germline-derived CDR1 and CDR2 are DFQATT and SNEGSKA (reference sequence). This chain connects TRBV20-1 to TRBJ2-3; TCRdb's D gene call, TRBD2, goes unchecked for lack of DNA. The sample comprised blood. The sequence derives from a human donor with ulcerative colitis or Crohn's disease, or a healthy co-twin of an affected twin (not recorded which). This CDR3 reads CSARDPGGSGSTDTQYF.